The T cell receptor (beta chain) described here comes from a study of shared clonotypes between healthy human individuals. The overall study: Three plates were used per donor for CD4 naive, three for CD4 memory, two for CD8 naive and one for CD8 memory. General observations from the study: The researchers took only blood, and tissue repertoires probably look different. Generally, naive subsets came out with larger estimated richness than memory subsets.

In regard to this clone: Its antigen is not known.

200 to 250 ng DNA, about 33,000 T cell genomes, went into each sorted-subset replicate PCR. Libraries were prepared by immunoSEQ multiplex PCR; TCRdb keeps only in-frame clonotypes and omits some of them. The table lists over 700,000 clones, around 70% of them singletons. The sample was memory CD4+ T cells sorted from blood. The sample's subset: CD45RA-negative fraction. This receptor was obtained from a woman in her 30s in good health.

CDR3 loop: CASSLVRLNTDTQYF. The DNA for the CDR3 is TGTGCCAGCAGTTTGGTCAGGCTGAACACAGATACGCAGTATTTT. V usage is TRBV27 and J usage is TRBJ2-3; unclear D gene. The CDR3 totals 15 residues. Trimming pared 3 bases from V and 2 bases from J, leaving 12 bases between. CDR1 is MNHEY and CDR2 is SMNVEV in the germline V gene (reference sequence).